A single sample gave rise to the 31 T cell receptor beta chains below, sequenced in a study of OX40 agonist ivuxolimab in advanced cancers. Sequencing was performed with immunoSEQ multiplex PCR; in TCRdb, only in-frame clones are kept and a portion is missing. The data show some 80,000 clones, with 70% to 90% seen just once and 0.72% held by the top ten. The material was CD4+ or CD8+ T cells sorted from blood, obtained in a trial of the OX40 agonist ivuxolimab. The source of these receptors is an adult with an advanced solid tumor such as melanoma, head and neck, liver or kidney cancer.

J is TRBJ2-1 and V is TRBV7-6; 8 positions agree with TRBD2. Per the germline V gene, CDR1 is SGHVS and CDR2 is FNYEAQ. After removal of 1 base from V and 9 bases from J, the junction contained 8 bases not matched to a gene. The CDR3 length is 15 residues. CDR3 sequence: CASSLGSGIGSEQFF. CDR3 nucleotides: TGTGCCAGCAGCTTAGGTAGCGGGATAGGTAGTGAGCAGTTCTTC.

The rearrangement links TRBV14 to TRBJ2-2; 11 nucleotides agree with TRBD1. Per the germline V gene, CDR1 is SGHDN and CDR2 is FVKESK. The CDR3 spans 16 residues. J gave up 5 bases and V 6 bases, and 8 bases lay outside the gene matches. CDR3 DNA: TGTGCCAGCAGTCGACATCGGGACAGGGGGACCGGGGAGCTGTTTTTT. It translates to CASSRHRDRGTGELFF.

The chain combines TRBV19 with TRBJ2-6, with D tentatively TRBD2 (6 bases). V lost 3 bases, J lost 0 bases, and 12 bases lay in between. The CDR3 contains 17 residues. Germline V gene sequence: CDR1 LNHDA, CDR2 SQIVND (reference sequence). CDR3 residues: CASSITRGNSGANVLTF. CDR3 nucleotide sequence: TGTGCCAGTAGTATCACGCGGGGAAACTCTGGGGCCAACGTCCTGACTTTC.

The chain employs TRBV2 and TRBJ2-3; TRBD2 matches 9 bases. Germline-derived CDR1 and CDR2 are SNHLY and FYNNEI. Trimming removed 7 bases from V and 5 bases from J; junction bases left unmatched: 7. The CDR3 length is 14 residues. The CDR3 loop reads CASTMGLAVDTQYF. CDR3 nucleotides: TGTGCCAGCACCATGGGACTAGCAGTAGATACGCAGTATTTT.

This chain joins TRBV9 and TRBJ1-3; 8 positions match TRBD1. Germline V gives CDR1 SGDLS, CDR2 YYNGEE. The CDR3 length is 14 residues. V was clipped by 4 bases and J by 3 bases; unmatched bases: 3. CDR3 sequence reads: CASSPTGVGNTIYF. The DNA of the CDR3 is TGTGCCAGCAGCCCGACAGGGGTTGGAAACACCATATATTTT.

This clone was picked up one time. This chain uses TRBV6-5 with TRBJ2-7; D not resolved. The germline gives CDR1 MNHEY, CDR2 SVGAGI. Between the trimmed V and J ends, which lost 6 bases and 5 bases, there was a span of 14 bases. This CDR3 has 13 residues. CDR3 region: CASRRRRSDEQYF. CDR3 DNA: TGTGCCAGCAGGCGGCGACGGAGCGACGAGCAGTACTTC.

This clone was detected a few times. This chain connects TRBV30 to TRBJ1-2, with 8 bases lining up with TRBD1. The J segment lost 4 bases and the V segment lost 3 bases, leaving 4 bases of the junction unmatched. Germline CDR1 is GTSNPN and CDR2 is SVGIG (reference sequence). CDR3 length: 13 amino acids. In DNA, the CDR3 is TGTGCCTGGAGCCGGGACAGGCCCTATGGCTACACCTTC. Residues: CAWSRDRPYGYTF.

The chain employs TRBV6-1 and TRBJ2-2, with 10 bases aligning to TRBD1. Losses at the gene ends were 3 bases for V and 7 bases for J; bases not matched to a gene: 2. CDR1 MNHNS and CDR2 SASEGT come from the germline V gene. This CDR3 is 14 amino acids long. The CDR3 sequence is CASSETGGIGELFF. In nucleotides, the CDR3 is TGTGCCAGCAGTGAGACAGGGGGCATCGGGGAGCTGTTTTTT.

The chain joins TRBV5-1 to TRBJ2-5; 9 bases agree with TRBD2. The J segment lost 1 base and the V segment lost 1 base, leaving 5 bases of the junction unmatched. The CDR3 is 16 residues long. Germline CDR1 reads SGHRS; CDR2 reads YFSETQ. The CDR3 DNA sequence: TGCGCCAGCAGCTTGTTTAGCGGGGGTTTCCAAGAGACCCAGTACTTC. Protein product: CASSLFSGGFQETQYF. Full variable domain (outside the CDR3, taken from reference TRBV5-1 and TRBJ2-5): KAGVTQTPRYLIKTRGQQVTLSCSPISGHRSVSWYQQTPGQGLQFLFEYFSETQRNKGNFPGRFSGRQFSNSRSEMNVSTLELGDSALYLCASSLFSGGFQETQYFGPGTRLLVL.

V is TRBV11-3 and J is TRBJ1-1; D ambiguous. CDR3 length: 13 residues. Germline CDR1 and CDR2: SGHNT and YENEEA. Trimming shortened V by 5 bases and J by 1 base, and 8 bases separated the two germline ends. Here the CDR3 reads CASSHNPNTEAFF. In DNA form, the CDR3 reads TGTGCCAGCAGCCATAACCCGAACACTGAAGCTTTCTTT.

The chain couples TRBV2 to TRBJ2-5, with D uncertain. The CDR3 extends over 11 amino acids. Germline loops: CDR1 SNHLY, CDR2 FYNNEI. V dropped 4 bases and J dropped 2 bases, with 2 bases sitting between them. Here the CDR3 reads CASSAQETQYF. In DNA form, the CDR3 reads TGTGCCAGCAGTGCTCAAGAGACCCAGTACTTC. Using reference TRBV2 and TRBJ2-5 for the parts outside the CDR3, the full variable domain is EPEVTQTPSHQVTQMGQEVILRCVPISNHLYFYWYRQILGQKVEFLVSFYNNEISEKSEIFDDQFSVERPDGSNFTLKIRSTKLEDSAMYFCASSAQETQYFGPGTRLLVL.

The genes are TRBV4-1 and TRBJ2-5, with a possible D match to TRBD2 (5 bases). The CDR3 consists of 13 residues. CDR1 MGHRA and CDR2 YSYEKL come from the germline V gene. V was pared by 4 bases and J by 1 base, with 7 bases between. This CDR3 reads CASSRLPQETQYF. The CDR3 DNA sequence: TGCGCCAGCAGCCGACTACCCCAAGAGACCCAGTACTTC.

The genes are TRBV27 and TRBJ2-2; D not resolved. This CDR3 contains 12 residues. V lost 3 bases and J lost 4, with 3 bases in between. The germline gives CDR1 MNHEY, CDR2 SMNVEV (reference sequence). This chain's CDR3 is CASSFLTGELFF. The CDR3 DNA follows: TGTGCCAGCAGTTTCCTCACCGGGGAGCTGTTTTTT.

This clone came up once. The V gene is TRBV18, the J gene TRBJ2-1; D assignment may be TRBD1 or TRBD2 (6 bases each). The germline CDR1 and CDR2 sequences are KGHSH and LQKENI. This CDR3 comprises 20 residues. V lost 4 bases and J lost 3, with 28 bases in between. CDR3 amino acids: CASSRGTRDGQGGFYNEQFF. The CDR3, as DNA: TGTGCCAGCTCACGTGGAACCCGGGACGGGCAAGGGGGGTTCTACAATGAGCAGTTCTTC. Filled out from reference TRBV18 and TRBJ2-1, the complete variable domain reads NAGVMQNPRHLVRRRGQEARLRCSPMKGHSHVYWYRQLPEEGLKFMVYLQKENIIDESGMPKERFSAEFPKEGPSILRIQQVVRGDSAAYFCASSRGTRDGQGGFYNEQFFGPGTRLTVL.

The chain links TRBV21-1 to TRBJ2-3; the table's D call of TRBD1 was not tested on the DNA. TRBV21-1 is marked as a pseudogene. The CDR3 sequence is 17 residues long. The CDR3 nucleotides are TGTGCCAGCTGTCACCTGCCGGGACAGACGCCTCCGGATACGCAGTATTTT. Translation gives CASCHLPGQTPPDTQYF.

The rearrangement joins TRBV29-1 to TRBJ2-5; 9 bases are a match to TRBD1. Germline loops: CDR1 SQVTM, CDR2 ANQGSEA. The CDR3 covers 13 residues. V was clipped by 6 bases and J by 4 bases; unmatched bases: 6. CDR3 bases: TGCAGCGTGCAACAGGGGGCTGGAGAGACCCAGTACTTC. It codes for CSVQQGAGETQYF.

The chain uses TRBV5-4 and TRBJ1-3; no clear D. CDR1 and CDR2 from the germline V gene are SGHNT and YYREEE (reference sequence). The CDR3 totals 14 residues. V gave up 0 bases and J gave up 0 bases, with 4 bases separating them. In DNA, the CDR3 is TGTGCCAGCAGCTTGGACCGCTCTGGAAACACCATATATTTT. Amino acids: CASSLDRSGNTIYF.

This chain connects TRBV2 to TRBJ2-5; tentative D call: TRBD1 (5 bases). V lost 3 bases, J lost 5 bases, and 16 bases lay in between. The CDR3 spans 15 residues. CDR1 SNHLY and CDR2 FYNNEI come from the germline V gene. Here the CDR3 reads CASSDSGILRETQYF. The CDR3 bases are TGTGCCAGCAGTGATTCAGGGATCCTCAGGGAGACCCAGTACTTC.

The genes are TRBV6-5 and TRBJ2-3; 8 nucleotides align to TRBD2. Trimming removed 0 bases from V and 4 bases from J; junction bases left unmatched: 6. Germline assignment: CDR1 MNHEY and CDR2 SVGAGI. The length of the CDR3 is 16 residues. The DNA of the CDR3 is TGTGCCAGCAGTTACTCCAGGAGCGGGGGCCCAGATACGCAGTATTTT. Encoded protein: CASSYSRSGGPDTQYF.

The gene calls are TRBV7-9 and TRBJ2-3, with TRBD1 matching over 8 bases. Germline CDR1 is SEHNR and CDR2 is FQNEAQ (reference sequence). Germline trimming cut 7 bases from V and 0 bases from J; bases unmatched to any gene: 3. This CDR3 has 14 amino acids. The CDR3 spells CASMDRASTDTQYF. The CDR3 bases are TGTGCCAGCATGGACAGGGCTAGCACAGATACGCAGTATTTT.

This clone came up once. The CDR3 DNA reads as TGTGCCAGCAGGGTACAGGGTGCAGATACGCAGTATTTT. It codes for CASRVQGADTQYF. This rearrangement joins TRBV11-2 to TRBJ2-3; a weak D match, TRBD1 (6 bases). V shed 6 bases and J shed 4 bases, with 11 bases lying between them. CDR1 is SGHAT and CDR2 is FQNNGV in the germline V gene. The CDR3 has 13 residues.

The rearrangement links TRBV9 to TRBJ2-1; TRBD1 matches 10 bases. This CDR3 is 16 amino acids long. The germline V gene has CDR1 SGDLS and CDR2 YYNGEE. V was pared by 3 bases and J by 1 base, with 4 bases of the junction left unmatched. The CDR3 coding sequence is TGTGCCAGCAGCGCGACGGGACAGGGGTCCTACAATGAGCAGTTCTTC. Amino acids: CASSATGQGSYNEQFF.

The V and J genes are TRBV5-6 and TRBJ2-2; tentatively, D is TRBD1 or TRBD2 (5 bases each). The CDR3 totals 15 residues. V was pared by 0 bases and J by 4 bases, with 10 bases between. The V gene's germline CDR1 is SGHDT and CDR2 YYEEEE. The CDR3 spells CASSLVGTSTGELFF. Written as DNA, the CDR3 is TGTGCCAGCAGCTTGGTAGGGACGAGCACCGGGGAGCTGTTTTTT.

The chain couples TRBV6-6 to TRBJ1-5; 10 nucleotides match TRBD1. V lost 7 bases to trimming and J lost 3 bases; unmatched junction nucleotides: 3. The germline CDR1 and CDR2 sequences are MNHNY and SVGAGI (reference sequence). The CDR3 extends over 14 amino acids. In DNA, the CDR3 is TGTGCCAGCACCGGACAGGGGGACAATCAGCCCCAGCATTTT. The encoded protein is CASTGQGDNQPQHF.

The genes are TRBV5-8 and TRBJ2-3; 10 bases match TRBD2. This CDR3 contains 16 residues. The ends lost 4 bases at V and 4 bases at J; junction bases unmatched: 9. Germline V CDR1 and CDR2: SGHTS, YDEGEE. The CDR3 loop reads CASSAGLAALADTQYF. Here the CDR3 DNA reads TGTGCCAGCAGCGCCGGACTAGCGGCGTTAGCAGATACGCAGTATTTT.

The V gene is TRBV25-1, the J gene TRBJ1-2, with D tentatively TRBD1 (5 bases). The germline V gene encodes CDR1 MGHDK and CDR2 SYGVNS. The CDR3 covers 14 residues. V was shortened by 8 bases and J by 2 bases, with 15 bases between the two germline ends. The CDR3 loop is CASGHRGRNYGYTF. CDR3 DNA: TGTGCCAGCGGCCATCGGGGGAGGAACTATGGCTACACCTTC.

This clone has only one observation. This rearrangement joins TRBV30 to TRBJ1-4; D perhaps matches TRBD1 (5 bases). The V and J ends lost 0 bases and 4 bases respectively, with 9 bases between them. The CDR3 contains 14 residues. Germline loops: CDR1 GTSNPN, CDR2 SVGIG (reference sequence). Written as DNA, the CDR3 is TGTGCCTGGAGTGTAAGGGGACTTAATGAAAAACTGTTTTTT. Translating it yields CAWSVRGLNEKLFF. The whole variable domain, remainder taken from reference TRBV30 and TRBJ1-4, is SQTIHQWPATLVQPVGSPLSLECTVEGTSNPNLYWYRQAAGRGLQLLFYSVGIGQISSEVPQNLSASRPQDRQFILSSKKLLLSDSGFYLCAWSVRGLNEKLFFGSGTQLSVL.

On this clone: At the DNA level, this CDR3 is encoded by other sequences in the same sample as well. V and J are TRBV18 and TRBJ2-5; the D call may be TRBD1 or TRBD2 (5 bases each). The germline V gene has CDR1 KGHSH and CDR2 LQKENI. The CDR3 has 13 residues. The V end lost 3 bases, the J end lost 5 bases, and 10 bases lay between the germline ends. The CDR3 DNA follows: TGTGCCAGCTCACCGGGGGTAAAGGAGACCCAGTACTTC. As protein: CASSPGVKETQYF.

The V call is TRBV7-2, the J call TRBJ2-1, with D perhaps matching TRBD2 (5 bases). The CDR3 consists of 14 residues. CDR1 is SGHTA and CDR2 is FQGNSA in the germline V gene. Trimming took 4 bases from V and 7 from J, leaving 14 bases between them. CDR3: CASSSPGKGNEQFF. The CDR3 region has the DNA TGTGCCAGCAGCTCGCCGGGGAAGGGTAATGAGCAGTTCTTC.

The V gene is TRBV6-1, the J gene TRBJ2-3, with 8 nucleotides matching TRBD1. CDR1 is MNHNS and CDR2 is SASEGT in the germline V gene. J gave up 0 bases and V 5 bases, and 4 bases lay outside the gene matches. The CDR3 has 15 residues. The CDR3 DNA reads as TGTGCCAGCAGTCCTCGGACAGGGAGCACAGATACGCAGTATTTT. Protein: CASSPRTGSTDTQYF.

DNA for the CDR3: TGTGCCAGCAGCTGGGAGAGGATCAATCAGCCCCAGCATTTT. It encodes CASSWERINQPQHF. The rearrangement uses TRBV7-2 and TRBJ1-5; no definite D call. Per the germline V gene, CDR1 is SGHTA and CDR2 is FQGNSA. The CDR3 contains 14 residues. V was clipped by 4 bases and J by 3 bases, with 10 bases between them.